The T cell receptor beta chain described here comes from a study of radiation and T cells in renal cell carcinoma. Study-level background: Nephrectomy followed 15 Gy stereotactic body radiation by 4 weeks. Overall study results and limits: Without pretreatment biopsies, baseline tumor clonotype presence was undetermined. From baseline, blood top tumor clonotypes peaked at 2 weeks post-radiation.

The sample's time point: baseline pretreatment blood. Noted treatment: 15 Gy SBRT to primary tumor, nephrectomy 4 weeks later. Clear cell pathology was present in this patient's renal cell carcinoma. Libraries were prepared by immunoSEQ multiplex PCR; TCRdb keeps only in-frame clonotypes and omits some of them. Found here are 130,000 to 150,000 clones, around 89% of them singletons; the top ten hold about 4.3%. Details on this clone: Its antigen remains unidentified.

The CDR3 extends over 18 amino acids. Per the germline V gene, CDR1 is SGHRS and CDR2 is YFSETQ. Unmatched junction bases numbered 8, after V lost 0 bases and J lost 6 bases. The receptor comes from a woman between 65 and 79 years old with renal cell carcinoma. The chain links TRBV5-1 to TRBJ1-6; TRBD1 matches 11 bases. The sample was blood, taken from a patient whose treatment included radiotherapy and nephrectomy. CDR3 sequence: CASSLGERTGGFNSPLHF. The CDR3 nucleotides are TGCGCCAGCAGCTTGGGCGAAAGGACAGGGGGCTTTAATTCACCCCTCCACTTT.